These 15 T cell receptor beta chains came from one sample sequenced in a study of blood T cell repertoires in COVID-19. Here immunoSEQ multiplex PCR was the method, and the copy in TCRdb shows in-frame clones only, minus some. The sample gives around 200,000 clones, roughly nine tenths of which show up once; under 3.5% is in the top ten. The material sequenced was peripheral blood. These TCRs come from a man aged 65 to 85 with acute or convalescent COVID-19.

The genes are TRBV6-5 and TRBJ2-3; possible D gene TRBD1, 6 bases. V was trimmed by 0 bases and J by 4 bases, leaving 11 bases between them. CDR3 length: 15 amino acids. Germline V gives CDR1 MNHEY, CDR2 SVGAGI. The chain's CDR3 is CASSYSVRGADTQYF. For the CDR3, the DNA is TGTGCCAGCAGTTACTCGGTCAGGGGCGCAGATACGCAGTATTTT.

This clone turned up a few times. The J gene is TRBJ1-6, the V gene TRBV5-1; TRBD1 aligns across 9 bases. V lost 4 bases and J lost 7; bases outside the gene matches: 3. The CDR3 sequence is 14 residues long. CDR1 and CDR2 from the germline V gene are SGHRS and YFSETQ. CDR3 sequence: CASSRDRENSPLHF. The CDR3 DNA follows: TGCGCCAGCAGCCGGGACAGGGAGAATTCACCCCTCCACTTT.

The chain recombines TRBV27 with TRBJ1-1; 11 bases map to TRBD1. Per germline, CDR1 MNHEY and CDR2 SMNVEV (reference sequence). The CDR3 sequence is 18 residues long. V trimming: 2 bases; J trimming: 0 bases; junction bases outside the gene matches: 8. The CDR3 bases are TGTGCCAGCAGTTTAAGCGGGACAGGGGGGCGTTTGAACACTGAAGCTTTCTTT. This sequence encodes CASSLSGTGGRLNTEAFF.

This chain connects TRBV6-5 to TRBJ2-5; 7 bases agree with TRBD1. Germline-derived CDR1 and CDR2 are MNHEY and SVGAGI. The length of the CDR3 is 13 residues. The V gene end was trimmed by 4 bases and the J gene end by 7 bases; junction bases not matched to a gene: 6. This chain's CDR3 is CASSWGTVGTQYF. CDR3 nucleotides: TGTGCCAGCAGTTGGGGGACAGTGGGGACCCAGTACTTC.

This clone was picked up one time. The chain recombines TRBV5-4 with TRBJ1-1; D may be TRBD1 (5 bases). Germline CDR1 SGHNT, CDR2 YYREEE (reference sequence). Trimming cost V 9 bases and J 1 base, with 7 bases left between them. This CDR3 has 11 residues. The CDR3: CATTANTEAFF. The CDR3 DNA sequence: TGTGCCACGACAGCGAACACTGAAGCTTTCTTT.

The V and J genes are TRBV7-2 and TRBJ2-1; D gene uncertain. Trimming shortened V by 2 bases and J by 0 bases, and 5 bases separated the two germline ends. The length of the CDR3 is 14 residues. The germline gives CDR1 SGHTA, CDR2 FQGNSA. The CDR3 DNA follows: TGTGCCAGCAGCTTACAGGTCTCCTACAATGAGCAGTTCTTC. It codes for CASSLQVSYNEQFF.

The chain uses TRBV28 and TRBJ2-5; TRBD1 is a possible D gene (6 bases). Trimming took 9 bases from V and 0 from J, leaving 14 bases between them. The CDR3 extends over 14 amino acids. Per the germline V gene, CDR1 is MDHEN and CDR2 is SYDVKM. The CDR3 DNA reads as TGTGCCAGTCAGGGGCCGGGGTACCAAGAGACCCAGTACTTC. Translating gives CASQGPGYQETQYF.

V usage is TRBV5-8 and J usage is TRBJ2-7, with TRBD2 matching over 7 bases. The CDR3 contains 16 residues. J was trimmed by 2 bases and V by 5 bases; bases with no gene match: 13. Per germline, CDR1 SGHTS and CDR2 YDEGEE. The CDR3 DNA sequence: TGTGCCAGCAGATCGGGGGGAGGGTCCTATACCTACGAGCAGTACTTC. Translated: CASRSGGGSYTYEQYF.

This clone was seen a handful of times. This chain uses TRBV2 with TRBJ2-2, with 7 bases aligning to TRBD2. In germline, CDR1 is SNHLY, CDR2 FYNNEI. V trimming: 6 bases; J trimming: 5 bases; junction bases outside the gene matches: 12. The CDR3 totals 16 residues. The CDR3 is CASSPPSGGVTGELFF. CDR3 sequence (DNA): TGTGCCAGCAGCCCCCCTAGCGGAGGCGTAACCGGGGAGCTGTTTTTT.

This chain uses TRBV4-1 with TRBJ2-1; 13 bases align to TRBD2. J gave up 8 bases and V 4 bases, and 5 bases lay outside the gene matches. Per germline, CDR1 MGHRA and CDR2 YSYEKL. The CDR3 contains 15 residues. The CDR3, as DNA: TGCGCCAGCAGCCCTACTAGCGGGAGGGCATATGAGCAGTTCTTC. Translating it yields CASSPTSGRAYEQFF.

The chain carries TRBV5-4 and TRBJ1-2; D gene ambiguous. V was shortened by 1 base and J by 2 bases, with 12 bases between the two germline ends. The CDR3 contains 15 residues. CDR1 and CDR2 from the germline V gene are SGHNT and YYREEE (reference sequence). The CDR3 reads CASSLIGSRNYGYTF. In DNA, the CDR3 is TGTGCCAGCAGCTTGATTGGCTCACGAAACTATGGCTACACCTTC. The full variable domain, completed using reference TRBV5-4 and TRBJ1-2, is ETGVTQSPTHLIKTRGQQVTLRCSSQSGHNTVSWYQQALGQGPQFIFQYYREEENGRGNFPPRFSGLQFPNYSSELNVNALELDDSALYLCASSLIGSRNYGYTFGSGTRLTVV.

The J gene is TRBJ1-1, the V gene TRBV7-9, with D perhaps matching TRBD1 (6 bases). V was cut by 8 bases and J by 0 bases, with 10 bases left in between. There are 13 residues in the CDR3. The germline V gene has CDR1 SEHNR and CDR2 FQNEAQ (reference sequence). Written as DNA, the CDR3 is TGTGCCAGCTTCGACAGGCTGAACACTGAAGCTTTCTTT. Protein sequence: CASFDRLNTEAFF.

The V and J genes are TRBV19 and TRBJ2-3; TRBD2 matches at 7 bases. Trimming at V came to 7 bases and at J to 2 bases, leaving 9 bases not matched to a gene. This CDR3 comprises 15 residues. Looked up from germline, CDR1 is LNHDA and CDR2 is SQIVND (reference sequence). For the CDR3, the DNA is TGTGCCAGTAAAAGGGGAGCGGGACTCACAGATACGCAGTATTTT. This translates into CASKRGAGLTDTQYF.

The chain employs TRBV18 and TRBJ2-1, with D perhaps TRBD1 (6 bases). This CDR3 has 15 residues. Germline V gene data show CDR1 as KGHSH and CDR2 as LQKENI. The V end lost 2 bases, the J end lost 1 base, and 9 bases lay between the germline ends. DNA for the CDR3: TGTGCCAGCTCACCAACAGGGCTTTCCTACAATGAGCAGTTCTTC. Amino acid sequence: CASSPTGLSYNEQFF.

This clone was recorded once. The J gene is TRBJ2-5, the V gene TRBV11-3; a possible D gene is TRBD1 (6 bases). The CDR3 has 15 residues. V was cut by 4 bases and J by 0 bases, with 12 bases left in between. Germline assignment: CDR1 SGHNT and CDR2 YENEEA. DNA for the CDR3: TGTGCCAGCAGCTCAGGGGTTAGATACCAAGAGACCCAGTACTTC. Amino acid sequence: CASSSGVRYQETQYF.